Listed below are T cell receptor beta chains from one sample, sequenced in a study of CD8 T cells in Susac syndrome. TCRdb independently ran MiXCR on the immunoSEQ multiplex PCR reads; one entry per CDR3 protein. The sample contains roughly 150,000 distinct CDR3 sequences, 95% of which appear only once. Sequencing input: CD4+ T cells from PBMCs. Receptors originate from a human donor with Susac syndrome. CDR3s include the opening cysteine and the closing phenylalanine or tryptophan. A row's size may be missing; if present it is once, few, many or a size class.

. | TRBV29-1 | CSGGPEGQFF
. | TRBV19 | CASSTGSILDEQYF
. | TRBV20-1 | CSARVGRTDTQYF
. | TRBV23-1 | CASRGRQGGGQETQYF
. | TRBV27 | CASSLVGQGRTYEQYF
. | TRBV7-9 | CASSLEGLGSPLHF
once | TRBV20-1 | CSAHLAGTDTQYF
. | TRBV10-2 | CASQAGENSPLHF
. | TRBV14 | CASRGLAETQYF
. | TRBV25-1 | CASSVGNTLNEQFF
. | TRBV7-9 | CASSSSGERYNEQFF
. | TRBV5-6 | CASSSGLVGKDTQYF
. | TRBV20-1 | CSASPLAGGNAYNEQFF
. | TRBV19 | CATTDRLNEQFF
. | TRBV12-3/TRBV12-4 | CASSSTPAGRGETQYF
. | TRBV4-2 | CASSQVAGSVTDTQYF
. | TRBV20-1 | CSATKSAGGGYEQYF
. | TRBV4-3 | CASSQDERVETQYF
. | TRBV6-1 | CASSFGGGDQPQHF
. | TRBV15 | CATSTGIGYEQYF